Sequencing of this T cell receptor beta chain was carried out in a study of shared clonotypes between healthy human individuals. The naive CD8 subset, CD45RO-negative cells positively selected for CCR7, excluded terminally differentiated effector memory CD45RA+ cells. A remark on this clone: No antigen is known for it.

Some clones are missing from TCRdb's copy, which holds only in-frame ones; the method was immunoSEQ multiplex PCR. The sample has 1.5 million to 2.5 million clones, less than 95% seen once. CDR1 SGHDT and CDR2 YYEEEE come from the germline V gene. V was clipped by 1 base and J by 7 bases, with 8 bases between them. This CDR3 contains 12 residues. Broader study findings: The study generally estimated greater richness for naive than memory subsets. Inspection by rarefaction showed sorted-subset sequencing to be incomplete despite large depth. The expectation was that sequencing depth would affect clonotype sharing among donors.

Sequencing was carried out using naive CD8+ T cells sorted from blood. This clonotype was obtained from a man aged 18-30 years in good health. The J gene is TRBJ1-2, the V gene TRBV5-6; D ambiguous. The CDR3 region has the DNA TGTGCCAGCAGCTTGATGGGCAGTGGCTACACCTTC. Its translation is CASSLMGSGYTF.